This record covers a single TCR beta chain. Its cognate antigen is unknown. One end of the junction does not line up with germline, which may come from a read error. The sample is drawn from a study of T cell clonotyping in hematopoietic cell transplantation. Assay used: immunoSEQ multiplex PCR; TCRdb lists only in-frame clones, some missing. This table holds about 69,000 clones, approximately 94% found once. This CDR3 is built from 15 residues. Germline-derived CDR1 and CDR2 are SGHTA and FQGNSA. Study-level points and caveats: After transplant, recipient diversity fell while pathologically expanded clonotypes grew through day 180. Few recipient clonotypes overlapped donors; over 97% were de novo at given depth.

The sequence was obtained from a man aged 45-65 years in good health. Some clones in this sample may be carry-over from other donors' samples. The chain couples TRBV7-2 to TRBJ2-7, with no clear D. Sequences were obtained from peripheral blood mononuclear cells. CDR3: CASSLSPRATYEQYF. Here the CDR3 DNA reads TGTGCCAGCAGCTTATCCCCCCGAGCGACCTACGAGCAGTACTTT.